This T cell receptor beta chain stems from a study of blood T cell repertoires in COVID-19. Study in general: Samples taken during acute and convalescent COVID-19 were collected in the United States, Italy and Spain. Sources were T cells, B-cell-depleted T cells, or PBMCs; the material itself was cDNA or gDNA.

In the authors' methods: Reference gene primer amplification gave nucleated cell count estimates. Assay used: immunoSEQ multiplex PCR; TCRdb lists only in-frame clones, some missing. From that table come the V and J calls and clone size; the DNA was used to work out D and trimming. The data show some 67,000 clones, 88% seen once. Germline V gene sequence: CDR1 SGHRS, CDR2 YFSETQ. The CDR3 runs to 13 residues. The V and J ends lost 4 bases and 8 bases, in that order; junction bases with no gene match: 7. The gene calls are TRBV5-1 and TRBJ1-2, with 8 bases matching TRBD1. Sequenced material: peripheral blood. This receptor was obtained from a woman aged 60-70 years with acute or convalescent COVID-19. Here the CDR3 DNA reads TGCGCCAGCAGCCGGACAGGGTTTGAGGGCTACACCTTC. Protein sequence: CASSRTGFEGYTF.